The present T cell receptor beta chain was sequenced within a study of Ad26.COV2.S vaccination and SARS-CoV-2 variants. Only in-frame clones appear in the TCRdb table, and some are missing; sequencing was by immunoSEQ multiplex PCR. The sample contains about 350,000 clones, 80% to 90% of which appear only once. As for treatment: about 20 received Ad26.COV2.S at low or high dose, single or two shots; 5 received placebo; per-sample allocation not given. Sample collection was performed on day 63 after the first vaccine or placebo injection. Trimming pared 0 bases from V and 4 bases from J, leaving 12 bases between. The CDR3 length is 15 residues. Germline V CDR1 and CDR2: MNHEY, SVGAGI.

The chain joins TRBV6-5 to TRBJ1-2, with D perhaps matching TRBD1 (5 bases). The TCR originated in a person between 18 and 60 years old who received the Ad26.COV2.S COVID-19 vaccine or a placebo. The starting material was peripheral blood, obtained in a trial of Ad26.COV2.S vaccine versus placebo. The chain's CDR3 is CASSYSQGARYGYTF. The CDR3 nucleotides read TGTGCCAGCAGTTACTCGCAAGGGGCCCGCTATGGCTACACCTTC.